The 32 T cell receptor beta chains presented below share a single source sample, sequenced in a study of cytomegalovirus exposure and HLA in healthy donors. PCR involved 60 Vbeta and 13 Jbeta primers. Assay: immunoSEQ multiplex PCR; the TCRdb copy retains only in-frame clones and omits some. The sample holds 150,000 to 200,000 clones; 55% to 80% are singletons and the top ten take 3.5% to 5%. Sequencing was done on a sample of PBMCs. The receptors originated from a woman younger than 35 in good health and CMV-seropositive.

This clone has only a few counts. The chain uses TRBV4-2 and TRBJ1-1, with D unclear. The CDR3 covers 14 residues. Between the trimmed V and J ends, which lost 3 bases and 0 bases, there was a span of 8 bases. CDR1 is LGHNA and CDR2 is YNFKEQ in the germline V gene. CDR3 loop: CASSHEQLNTEAFF. The CDR3 bases are TGTGCCAGCAGCCATGAACAGCTGAACACTGAAGCTTTCTTT.

The chain recombines TRBV28 with TRBJ1-2, with unresolved D. Trimming stripped 3 bases from V and 2 bases from J, with 22 bases between. Germline CDR1 MDHEN, CDR2 SYDVKM. There are 18 residues in the CDR3. The CDR3 reads CASSFPLGVRGGNYGYTF. The CDR3 DNA follows: TGTGCCAGCAGTTTCCCCCTCGGGGTACGGGGAGGGAACTATGGCTACACCTTC.

The rearrangement uses TRBV19 and TRBJ1-1, with D possibly TRBD1 on 6 matching bases. Per germline, CDR1 LNHDA and CDR2 SQIVND (reference sequence). V gave up 10 bases and J gave up 0 bases, with 12 bases separating them. This CDR3 contains 13 residues. CDR3: CATSQGMNTEAFF. In DNA form, the CDR3 reads TGTGCCACCAGTCAGGGGATGAACACTGAAGCTTTCTTT.

The chain recombines TRBV29-1 with TRBJ2-5; maybe TRBD2 (6 bases). V lost 1 base and J lost 9, with 24 bases in between. Germline-derived CDR1 and CDR2 are SQVTM and ANQGSEA. The CDR3 runs to 16 residues. The DNA for the CDR3 is TGCAGCGTTGAAGGGGTCCGGGAGAGGCACAAGACGGCCCAGTACTTC. Translated, it gives CSVEGVRERHKTAQYF.

V is TRBV5-1 and J is TRBJ2-7, with TRBD1 identical over 8 bases. This CDR3 region has 16 residues. The germline gives CDR1 SGHRS, CDR2 YFSETQ. The ends lost 3 bases at V and 4 bases at J; junction bases unmatched: 12. The CDR3 sequence is CASSSGFRTGFYEQYF. The DNA for the CDR3 is TGCGCCAGCAGCTCGGGGTTCCGGACAGGGTTTTACGAGCAGTACTTC.

This clone was seen a handful of times. The chain couples TRBV6-1 to TRBJ2-7, with D possibly being TRBD2 (6 bases). This CDR3 is 13 amino acids long. Germline V gene data show CDR1 as MNHNS and CDR2 as SASEGT. V lost 3 bases and J 3 bases, leaving 9 bases between the germline ends. CDR3 bases: TGTGCCAGCAGTGACGGAGGGCGCTACGAGCAGTACTTC. Translating gives CASSDGGRYEQYF.

The chain is built from TRBV2 and TRBJ2-5; tentative D call: TRBD1 (6 bases). From germline, CDR1 is SNHLY and CDR2 FYNNEI. The CDR3 runs 14 residues. The V end lost 4 bases, the J end lost 4 bases, and 13 bases lay between the germline ends. The CDR3 loop reads CASSGQGRRETQYF. The CDR3 DNA is TGTGCCAGCAGTGGCCAGGGGCGCAGAGAGACCCAGTACTTC.

The chain has TRBV7-9 and TRBJ2-3; no reliable D call. CDR1 and CDR2 from the germline V gene are SEHNR and FQNEAQ (reference sequence). The CDR3 is 15 residues long. Trimming pared 0 bases from V and 2 bases from J, leaving 9 bases between. DNA of the CDR3: TGTGCCAGCAGCTTAGCTGAGGTGGCCACAGATACGCAGTATTTT. Protein: CASSLAEVATDTQYF.

This chain links TRBV4-2 with TRBJ2-1; D not certain. Germline V gene lookup returns CDR1 LGHNA and CDR2 YNFKEQ. The CDR3 spans 11 residues. Between the trimmed V and J ends, which lost 2 bases and 9 bases, there was a span of 5 bases. The CDR3 region is CASSQRVEQFF. The CDR3 nucleotides are TGTGCCAGCAGCCAAAGAGTTGAGCAGTTCTTC.

The chain links TRBV6-5 to TRBJ1-4; 9 positions agree with TRBD1. J gave up 8 bases and V 2 bases, and 6 bases lay outside the gene matches. Germline loops: CDR1 MNHEY, CDR2 SVGAGI. CDR3 length: 15 residues. The CDR3 sequence is CASSYVVGTGEKLFF. CDR3 bases: TGTGCCAGCAGTTACGTCGTCGGGACAGGGGAAAAACTGTTTTTT.

This chain connects TRBV11-2 to TRBJ2-3; D is uncertain. The CDR3 length is 17 residues. V lost 5 bases to trimming and J lost 2 bases, with 20 bases between them. CDR1 and CDR2 from the germline V gene are SGHAT and FQNNGV. The chain's CDR3 is CASSRTLHPGNTDTQYF. CDR3 in DNA: TGTGCCAGCAGCCGCACGCTCCATCCAGGAAACACAGATACGCAGTATTTT. The variable domain in full, with the rest retrieved from reference TRBV11-2 and TRBJ2-3, is EAGVAQSPRYKIIEKRQSVAFWCNPISGHATLYWYQQILGQGPKLLIQFQNNGVVDDSQLPKDRFSAERLKGVDSTLKIQPAKLEDSAVYLCASSRTLHPGNTDTQYFGPGTRLTVL.

There are a few counts of this clone. The rearrangement joins TRBV18 to TRBJ2-3, with 11 bases aligning to TRBD1. From germline, CDR1 is KGHSH and CDR2 LQKENI. The V and J ends lost 3 bases and 6 bases, in that order; junction bases with no gene match: 8. This CDR3 comprises 16 residues. As DNA, the CDR3 is TGTGCCAGCTCACCCCGCAGGACAGGGGGCTCGGATACGCAGTATTTT. The encoded protein is CASSPRRTGGSDTQYF.

V usage is TRBV27 and J usage is TRBJ2-7; 10 bases fit TRBD1. Trimming took 5 bases from V and 4 from J; bases not matched to a gene: 8. CDR1 is MNHEY, CDR2 SMNVEV, per germline (reference sequence). The CDR3 consists of 15 residues. The chain's CDR3 is CASSTPGQGLYEQYF. The CDR3 nucleotides read TGTGCCAGCAGTACCCCGGGACAGGGGTTGTACGAGCAGTACTTC.

The V call is TRBV19, the J call TRBJ2-3; 7 nucleotides align to TRBD2. From germline, CDR1 is LNHDA and CDR2 SQIVND (reference sequence). The CDR3 extends over 16 amino acids. Trimming cost V 1 base and J 2 bases; bases outside gene matches: 6. The CDR3 sequence: CASSIGAGVNTDTQYF. CDR3 nucleotides: TGTGCCAGTAGTATAGGGGCGGGAGTGAACACAGATACGCAGTATTTT.

V usage is TRBV7-9 and J usage is TRBJ2-1; possibly TRBD2 for D (7 bases). The CDR3 has 14 residues. With 5 bases removed from V and 9 bases from J, the gap between germline ends came to 17 bases. Germline V gene sequence: CDR1 SEHNR, CDR2 FQNEAQ (reference sequence). The DNA of the CDR3 is TGTGCCAGCAGCCCTATCTGGGGGGGCCCTGAGCAGTTCTTC. The encoded protein is CASSPIWGGPEQFF.

This chain uses TRBV29-1 with TRBJ2-1; 12 nucleotides align to TRBD2. The CDR3 length is 14 residues. After removal of 7 bases from V and 5 bases from J, the junction contained 6 bases not matched to a gene. Looked up from germline, CDR1 is SQVTM and CDR2 is ANQGSEA. Here the CDR3 reads CSAGLAGINNEQFF. The CDR3 region has the DNA TGCAGCGCTGGACTAGCGGGGATAAACAATGAGCAGTTCTTC.

The rearrangement links TRBV10-1 to TRBJ2-5, with 8 bases that match TRBD2. Trimming cost V 6 bases and J 5 bases; bases outside gene matches: 14. This CDR3 has 16 residues. Looked up from germline, CDR1 is WNHNN and CDR2 is SYGVQD (reference sequence). The CDR3, as DNA: TGCGCCAGCAGCCAAAGCGGGAGCGGGAAGTCGGAGACCCAGTACTTC. It codes for CASSQSGSGKSETQYF.

The CDR3 sequence is CASDQGAGRYNYGYTF. The CDR3, as DNA: TGTGCCAGTGACCAGGGGGCAGGACGATATAACTATGGCTACACCTTC. This chain uses TRBV19 with TRBJ1-2; 8 bases line up with TRBD1. Per germline, CDR1 LNHDA and CDR2 SQIVND (reference sequence). The CDR3 is 16 amino acids. V dropped 8 bases and J dropped 1; count of bases not matched to a gene: 12.

The rearrangement links TRBV28 to TRBJ2-5; the match to TRBD1 covers 7 bases. The closer fit of TRBJ2-7 to the DNA end suggests the J call may be wrong. The CDR3 has 16 residues. Germline-derived CDR1 and CDR2 are MDHEN and SYDVKM. The CDR3 DNA is TGTGCCAGCAGCCCGTCAATTGACAGGGTCGGCTACGAGCAGTACTTC. Translated, it gives CASSPSIDRVGYEQYF.

This chain connects TRBV10-3 to TRBJ1-1, with 7 bases that match TRBD1. The CDR3 contains 12 residues. J lost 7 bases, V lost 5 bases, and 4 bases had no gene match. Per the germline V gene, CDR1 is ENHRY and CDR2 is SYGVKD. CDR3 sequence: CAISPQGGEAFF. The DNA for the CDR3 is TGTGCCATCAGTCCCCAGGGGGGTGAAGCTTTCTTT.

The rearrangement joins TRBV7-2 to TRBJ1-5; 7 bases agree with TRBD1. The CDR3 loop spans 16 amino acids. Losses at the gene ends were 5 bases for V and 2 bases for J; bases not matched to a gene: 9. Germline values: CDR1 SGHTA, CDR2 FQGNSA. In DNA form, the CDR3 reads TGTGCCAGCAGCAAGGGGGCAGGGGAGGGCAATCAGCCCCAGCATTTT. Translating gives CASSKGAGEGNQPQHF.

Remarks on this clone: The same CDR3 also results from other DNA sequences found in this sample. The chain recombines TRBV5-1 with TRBJ1-6; D call uncertain. The V end lost 4 bases, the J end lost 5 bases, and 10 bases lay between the germline ends. The CDR3 has 14 amino acids. The germline V gene has CDR1 SGHRS and CDR2 YFSETQ. The chain's CDR3 is CASSRGSDNSPLHF. The CDR3 region has the DNA TGCGCCAGCAGCCGAGGGTCTGATAATTCACCCCTCCACTTT.

The DNA for the CDR3 is TGCGCCAGCAGCCAAGACCAACGGGGGAACTATGGCTACACCTTC. The encoded protein is CASSQDQRGNYGYTF. This rearrangement joins TRBV4-3 to TRBJ1-2, with D possibly matching TRBD1 (5 bases). The CDR3 has 15 amino acids. Trimming took off 0 bases at V and 2 bases at J, with 10 bases between the two ends. Germline V lookup: CDR1 LGHNA, CDR2 YSLEER.

The chain employs TRBV27 and TRBJ1-1; D unclear. The CDR3 runs to 13 residues. Germline assignment: CDR1 MNHEY and CDR2 SMNVEV (reference sequence). Between the trimmed V and J ends, which lost 6 bases and 1 base, there was a span of 9 bases. The CDR3 loop reads CASSQQENTEAFF. DNA of the CDR3: TGTGCCAGCAGCCAACAAGAGAACACTGAAGCTTTCTTT.

The chain combines TRBV15 with TRBJ1-4; D is possibly TRBD1 (5 bases). The CDR3 is 16 amino acids. V dropped 0 bases and J dropped 8 bases, with 16 bases sitting between them. CDR1 is LNHNV, CDR2 YYDKDF, per germline (reference sequence). The CDR3 nucleotides read TGTGCCACCAGCAGAGATCGATTCAGGGAGGAAGAAAAACTGTTTTTT. Protein product: CATSRDRFREEEKLFF. The variable domain in full, completed from reference TRBV15 and TRBJ1-4, reads DAMVIQNPRYQVTQFGKPVTLSCSQTLNHNVMYWYQQKSSQAPKLLFHYYDKDFNNEADTPDNFQSRRPNTSFCFLDIRSPGLGDTAMYLCATSRDRFREEEKLFFGSGTQLSVL.

This sequence joins TRBV2 and TRBJ1-1, with D unclear. This CDR3 region has 16 residues. Trimming removed 3 bases at V and 0 bases at J, with 14 bases between. From germline, CDR1 is SNHLY and CDR2 FYNNEI. CDR3 in DNA: TGTGCCAGCAGTGATAGGGCCGGGATCATGAACACTGAAGCTTTCTTT. It encodes CASSDRAGIMNTEAFF.

The V and J genes are TRBV7-8 and TRBJ2-7, with TRBD2 matching over 8 bases. Germline V CDR1 and CDR2: SGHVS, FQNEAQ. This CDR3 is 16 amino acids long. Germline trimming cut 4 bases from V and 1 base from J; bases unmatched to any gene: 9. The chain's CDR3 is CASSYRLAGGSYEQYF. As DNA, the CDR3 is TGTGCCAGCAGCTACCGCCTGGCGGGAGGATCCTACGAGCAGTACTTC.

A few counts support this clone. The V call is TRBV6-6, the J call TRBJ1-3; D ambiguous. The ends were cut back, 2 bases at V and 8 bases at J, with 7 bases in the middle. The CDR3 is 12 amino acids. Germline values: CDR1 MNHNY, CDR2 SVGAGI (reference sequence). CDR3 coding DNA: TGTGCCAGCAGTTACCTTGCGGACACCATATATTTT. Translated: CASSYLADTIYF.

The sample holds one count of this clone. The chain recombines TRBV6-6 with TRBJ1-5; no clear D gene. The CDR3 totals 12 residues. CDR1 and CDR2 (germline): MNHNY, SVGAGI (reference sequence). V dropped 4 bases and J dropped 10 bases, with 11 bases sitting between them. This CDR3 is CASSSFRGPQHF. In nucleotides, the CDR3 is TGTGCCAGCAGTTCCTTTCGGGGTCCCCAGCATTTT.

J is TRBJ2-5 and V is TRBV9; 9 positions agree with TRBD2. Per the germline V gene, CDR1 is SGDLS and CDR2 is YYNGEE. The CDR3 loop spans 15 amino acids. Germline trimming cut 0 bases from V and 1 base from J; bases unmatched to any gene: 1. CDR3 protein: CASSVGRGGQETQYF. CDR3 DNA: TGTGCCAGCAGCGTAGGGCGGGGGGGCCAAGAGACCCAGTACTTC.

The genes are TRBV28 and TRBJ2-2; tentative D call: TRBD2 (7 bases). CDR3 length: 16 amino acids. The germline CDR1 and CDR2 sequences are MDHEN and SYDVKM. Trimming pared 5 bases from V and 6 bases from J, leaving 19 bases between. The CDR3, as DNA: TGTGCCAGCAGTAAGATGGGAGGGGGATCTGCCGGGGAGCTGTTTTTT. Amino acid sequence: CASSKMGGGSAGELFF.

The chain carries TRBV2 and TRBJ2-3, with D unresolved. V lost 4 bases and J 0 bases, leaving 20 bases between the germline ends. This CDR3 comprises 18 residues. Germline values: CDR1 SNHLY, CDR2 FYNNEI. The CDR3 region has the DNA TGTGCCAGCAGTGGCCCGGAACGACTCCTGCTAAGCACAGATACGCAGTATTTT. Translated, it gives CASSGPERLLLSTDTQYF.